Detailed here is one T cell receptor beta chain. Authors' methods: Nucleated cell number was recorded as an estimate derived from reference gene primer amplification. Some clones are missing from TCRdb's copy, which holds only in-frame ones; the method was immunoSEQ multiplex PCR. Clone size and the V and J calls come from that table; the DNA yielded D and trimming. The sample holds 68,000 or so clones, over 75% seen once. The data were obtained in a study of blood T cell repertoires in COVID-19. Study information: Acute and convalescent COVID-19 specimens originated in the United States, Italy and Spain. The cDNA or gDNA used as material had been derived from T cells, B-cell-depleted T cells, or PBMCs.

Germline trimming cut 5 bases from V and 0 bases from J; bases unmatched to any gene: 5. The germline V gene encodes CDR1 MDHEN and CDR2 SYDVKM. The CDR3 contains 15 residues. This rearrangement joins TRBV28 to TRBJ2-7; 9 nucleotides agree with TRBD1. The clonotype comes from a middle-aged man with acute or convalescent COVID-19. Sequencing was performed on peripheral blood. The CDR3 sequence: CASSVQGAPSYEQYV. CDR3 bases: TGTGCCAGCAGTGTACAGGGGGCCCCCTCCTACGAGCAGTACGTC.